This T cell receptor beta chain was documented in a study of T cells in Graves' hyperthyroidism and ophthalmopathy. On the study more broadly: Peripheral blood draws took place at initial diagnosis, ahead of any treatment.

A patient was excluded if there was uncontrolled infection, other autoimmune disease, pregnancy or lactation. Fresh 10 ml peripheral blood yielded PBMCs. The investigators amplified TCR beta CDR3 regions from RNA transcripts. With the HTBI primer set, the TCR CDR3 went through a first round of RT-PCR. TCRdb used MiXCR to reprocess the multiplex PCR reads, holding one entry per CDR3 protein. The sample includes around 270,000 distinct CDR3 sequences, 15% to 20% of them seen just once. Findings and limits, study-wide: A model built on 13 V-J features separated ophthalmopathy from stable hyperthyroidism.

Looked up from germline, CDR1 is DFQATT and CDR2 is SNEGSKA (reference sequence). The CDR3 totals 11 residues. This clonotype was counted a few times. Its antigen is not known. V usage is TRBV20-1 and J usage is TRBJ2-4; TRBD2 is a possible D gene (6 bases). Sequencing was performed on blood. This receptor was taken from a man in his forties or fifties with Graves' ophthalmopathy. CDR3 DNA: TGCAGCGGAGGGCGCAAAAACATTCAGTACTTC. It yields the protein CSGGRKNIQYF.